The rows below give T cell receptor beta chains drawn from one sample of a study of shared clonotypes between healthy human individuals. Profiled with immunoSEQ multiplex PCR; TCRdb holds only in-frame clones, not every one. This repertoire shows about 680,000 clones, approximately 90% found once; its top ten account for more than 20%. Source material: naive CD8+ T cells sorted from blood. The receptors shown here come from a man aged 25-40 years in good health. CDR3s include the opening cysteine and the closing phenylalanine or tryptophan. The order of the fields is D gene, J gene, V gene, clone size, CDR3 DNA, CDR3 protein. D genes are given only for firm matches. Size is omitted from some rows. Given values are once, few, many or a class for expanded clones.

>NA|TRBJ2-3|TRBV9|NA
TGTGCCAGCAGCGTAGGGGACCCAAGGTTGGATACGCAGTATTTT
CASSVGDPRLDTQYF
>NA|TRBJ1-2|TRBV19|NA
TGTGCCAGTAGTATTGCGGGAGGCTACACCTTC
CASSIAGGYTF
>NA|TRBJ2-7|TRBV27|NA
TGTGCCAGCAGTGACCGGGACAACTCCTACGAGCAGTACTTC
CASSDRDNSYEQYF
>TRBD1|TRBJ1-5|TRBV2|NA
TGTGCCAGCAGTGGTCCGGGACAGGCAAATCAGCCCCAGCATTTT
CASSGPGQANQPQHF
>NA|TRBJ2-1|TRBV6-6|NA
TGTGCCAGCAGTTTCCTCAGCGGCCATGAGCAGTTCTTC
CASSFLSGHEQFF
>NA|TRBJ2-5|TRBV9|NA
TGTGCCAGCAGCGTAGATGGTAGAGCACAAGAGACCCAGTACTTC
CASSVDGRAQETQYF
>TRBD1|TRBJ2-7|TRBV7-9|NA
TGTGCCAGCAGCCCCGGGACAGATGGTTTCTCCTACGAGCAGTACTTC
CASSPGTDGFSYEQYF
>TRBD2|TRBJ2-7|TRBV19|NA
TGTGCCAGTCGACTAGCGAATACCTACGAGCAGTACTTC
CASRLANTYEQYF
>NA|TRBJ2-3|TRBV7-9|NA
TGTGCCAGCAGCTTTGGCAGACAAATCACAGATACGCAGTATTTT
CASSFGRQITDTQYF
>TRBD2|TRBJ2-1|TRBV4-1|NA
TGCGCCAGCAGCCAAGAAGGCCTAGCGGGATTCAATGAGCAGTTCTTC
CASSQEGLAGFNEQFF
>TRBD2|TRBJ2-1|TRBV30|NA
TGTGCCTGGGCCGGGACTAGCGGGAGTGTTGGGACCTACAATGAGCAGTTCTTC
CAWAGTSGSVGTYNEQFF
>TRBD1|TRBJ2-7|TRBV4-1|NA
TGCGCCAGCAGCCAAGAGATTTCAGGGGGTGGGGTGGGGCAGTACTTC
CASSQEISGGGVGQYF
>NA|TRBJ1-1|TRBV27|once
TGTGCCAGCAGTTCCCCCCGGGGCGGTAACACTGAAGCTTTCTTT
CASSSPRGGNTEAFF
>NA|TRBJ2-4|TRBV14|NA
TGTGCCAGCAGCCAATTCTCCGGGGGGCCCGCCAAAAACATTCAGTACTTC
CASSQFSGGPAKNIQYF
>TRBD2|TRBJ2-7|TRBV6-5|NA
TGTGCCAGCAGGCTAGCGGGAGGGTTCTACGAGCAGTACTTC
CASRLAGGFYEQYF
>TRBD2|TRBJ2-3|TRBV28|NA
TGTGCCAGCATCCCCCTCCCTTATCGGCGGGAGAGCACAGATACGCAGTATTTT
CASIPLPYRRESTDTQYF
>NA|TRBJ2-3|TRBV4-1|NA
TGCGCCAGCAGCCAAGAACAGGGCCCCCCAGATACGCAGTATTTT
CASSQEQGPPDTQYF
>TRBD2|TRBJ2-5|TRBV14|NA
TGTGCCAGCAGCCAACTAGCGGGAGGGCCCGCGGAGACCCAGTACTTC
CASSQLAGGPAETQYF
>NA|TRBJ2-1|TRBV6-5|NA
TGTGCCAGCGAGCGGGACAATGAGCAGTTCTTC
CASERDNEQFF
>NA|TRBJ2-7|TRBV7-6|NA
TGTGCCAGCAGCTTAGGGGGGCCTGGGAACTACGAGCAGTACTTC
CASSLGGPGNYEQYF
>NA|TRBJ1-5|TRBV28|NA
TGTGCCAGCAGTGCGGCAGGGGCAGGGCAGCCCCAGCATTTT
CASSAAGAGQPQHF
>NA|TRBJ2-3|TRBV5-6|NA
TGTGCCAGCAGCAGTGAACAGAACACAGATACGCAGTATTTT
CASSSEQNTDTQYF
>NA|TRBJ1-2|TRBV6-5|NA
TGTGCCAGCAGCCGACAGCGCCTCCCAAGCGGGGGCTACACCTTC
CASSRQRLPSGGYTF
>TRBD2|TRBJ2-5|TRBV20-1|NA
TGCAGTGCTGGACTAGCGAGGTCCCAGTACTTC
CSAGLARSQYF
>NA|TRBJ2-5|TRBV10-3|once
TGTGCCATCAGTGAATGGGAAGGGACCCAGTACTTC
CAISEWEGTQYF
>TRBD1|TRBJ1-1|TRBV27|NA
TGTGCCAGCAGAACAGGGGGAATGAACACTGAAGCTTTCTTT
CASRTGGMNTEAFF
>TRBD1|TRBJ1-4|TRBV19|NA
TGTGCCAGTAGTATGACAGGGATTTCAACTAATGAAAAACTGTTTTTT
CASSMTGISTNEKLFF
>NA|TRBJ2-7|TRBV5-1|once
TGCGCCAGCAGCTTAAGGACAGCCCCTTCCTACGAGCAGTACTTC
CASSLRTAPSYEQYF